These 5 T cell receptor beta chains were sequenced from one sample in a study of blood T cell repertoires in COVID-19. The repertoire was sequenced with immunoSEQ multiplex PCR; TCRdb's copy has only in-frame clones and lacks some. The repertoire has 150,000 to 200,000 clones, roughly four fifths of them found once; the top ten carry approximately 21%. The specimen sequenced was peripheral blood. The receptors stem from a woman of 80 years or more with acute or convalescent COVID-19.

This clone has a count of ten or more. This CDR3 reads CASSTGGGEQYF. CDR3 in DNA: TGTGCCAGCAGTACGGGGGGAGGGGAGCAGTACTTC. The genes are TRBV6-6 and TRBJ2-7; 7 bases map to TRBD2. This CDR3 is built from 12 residues. CDR1 is MNHNY, CDR2 SVGAGI, per germline (reference sequence). V trimming: 5 bases; J trimming: 7 bases; junction bases outside the gene matches: 5.

V usage is TRBV30 and J usage is TRBJ1-5, with D perhaps matching TRBD1 (6 bases). Between the trimmed V and J ends, which lost 2 bases and 6 bases, there was a span of 17 bases. Germline V CDR1 and CDR2: GTSNPN, SVGIG (reference sequence). The length of the CDR3 is 15 residues. CDR3 protein: CAWSLKGIRGQPQHF. The CDR3 coding sequence is TGTGCCTGGAGTCTAAAGGGGATCAGGGGTCAGCCCCAGCATTTT.

The V call is TRBV6-5, the J call TRBJ2-6, with unresolved D. V gave up 1 base and J gave up 1 base, with 5 bases separating them. The CDR3 consists of 15 residues. The V gene's germline CDR1 is MNHEY and CDR2 SVGAGI. The DNA for the CDR3 is TGTGCCAGCAGTTACTACCAGTCTGGGGCCAACGTCCTGACTTTC. Translating gives CASSYYQSGANVLTF.

The chain joins TRBV5-5 to TRBJ1-4; D may be TRBD1 (6 bases). Between the trimmed V and J ends, which lost 1 base and 5 bases, there was a span of 12 bases. Germline V lookup: CDR1 SGHKS, CDR2 YYEKEE (reference sequence). CDR3 length equals 15 residues. CDR3 residues: CASSLFPGQNEKLFF. The CDR3 DNA follows: TGTGCCAGCAGCTTGTTCCCTGGACAGAATGAAAAACTGTTTTTT.

J is TRBJ1-4 and V is TRBV5-1; the D gene is possibly TRBD1 (5 bases). The CDR3 contains 15 residues. Trimming took 3 bases from V and 3 from J, leaving 12 bases between them. Germline V gene sequence: CDR1 SGHRS, CDR2 YFSETQ. CDR3 sequence (DNA): TGCGCCAGCAGCTGGGGAAGGGGCCCTAATGAAAAACTGTTTTTT. Translation: CASSWGRGPNEKLFF.